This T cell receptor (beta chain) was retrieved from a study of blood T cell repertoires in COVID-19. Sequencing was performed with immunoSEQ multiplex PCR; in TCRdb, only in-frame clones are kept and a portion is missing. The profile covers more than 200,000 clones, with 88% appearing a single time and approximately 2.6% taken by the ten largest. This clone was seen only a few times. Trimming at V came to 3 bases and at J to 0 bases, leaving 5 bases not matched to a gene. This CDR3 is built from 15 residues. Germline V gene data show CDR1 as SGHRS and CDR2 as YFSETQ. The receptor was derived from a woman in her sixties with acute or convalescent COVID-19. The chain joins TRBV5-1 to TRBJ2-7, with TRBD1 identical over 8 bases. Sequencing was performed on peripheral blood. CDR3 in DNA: TGCGCCAGCAGCTCACAGGGGGGAAGCTCCTACGAGCAGTACTTC. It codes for CASSSQGGSSYEQYF. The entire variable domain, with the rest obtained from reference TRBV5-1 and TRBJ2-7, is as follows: KAGVTQTPRYLIKTRGQQVTLSCSPISGHRSVSWYQQTPGQGLQFLFEYFSETQRNKGNFPGRFSGRQFSNSRSEMNVSTLELGDSALYLCASSSQGGSSYEQYFGPGTRLTVT.